This T cell receptor (beta chain) is from a study of T cell responses to AZD1222 COVID-19 vaccine. Germline-derived CDR1 and CDR2 are KGHSH and LQKENI. The V and J ends lost 4 bases and 1 base respectively, with 11 bases between them. The CDR3 extends over 15 amino acids. Method: immunoSEQ multiplex PCR; TCRdb's copy keeps in-frame clones and lacks some. The profile shows about 130,000 clones, 93% of them singletons. The chain has TRBV18 and TRBJ1-5; no reliable D call. This sequence originates from an adult in good health. The sequences come from peripheral blood, collected on day 0 of AZD1222 vaccination. The CDR3 DNA sequence: TGTGCCAGCTCACAAAGCCGGAGGAGCAATCAGCCCCAGCATTTT. Its protein product is CASSQSRRSNQPQHF.